This T cell receptor (beta chain) appears in the sequencing data of a study of blood T cell repertoires in COVID-19. Study summary: Acute and convalescent COVID-19 samples came from the United States, Italy and Spain.

In the original processing: Reference gene primer amplification gave nucleated cell count estimates. Assay: immunoSEQ multiplex PCR; the TCRdb copy retains only in-frame clones and omits some. That table furnishes V, J and clone size, whereas the DNA furnished D and trimming. In the table there are around 130,000 clones, about 80% of which are singletons. Participants were aged about 18 to 95 years, lived in under 25 US areas, and enrolled virtually. Each participant's cohort was designated according to participant-reported clinical history. The CDR3 has 14 residues. Germline V gives CDR1 SGHAT, CDR2 FQNNGV. Germline trimming cut 2 bases from V and 7 bases from J; bases unmatched to any gene: 3.

This sequence originates from a man aged 40-49 years with acute COVID-19. Sequencing was carried out using PBMCs or T cells enriched from blood (not recorded which). V is TRBV11-2 and J is TRBJ2-2, with 8 bases matching TRBD1. DNA of the CDR3: TGTGCCAGCAGCTTACAGGGGGCGGGCGGGGAGCTGTTTTTT. This gives the protein CASSLQGAGGELFF.